Below are 8 T cell receptor beta chains sequenced from a single sample in a study of control samples from healthy donors and cancer patients. Assay: immunoSEQ multiplex PCR; the TCRdb copy retains only in-frame clones and omits some. The sample records 35,000 to 55,000 clones, more than 75% being singletons. The sample was PBMCs. Every receptor here comes from an older woman with lung cancer.

The chain joins TRBV24-1 to TRBJ1-2; TRBD1 might be the D (5 bases). Germline CDR1 is KGHDR and CDR2 is SFDVKD. The germline V and J ends were trimmed by 5 bases and 4 bases, with 13 bases remaining between them. The CDR3 length is 14 residues. For the CDR3, the DNA is TGTGCCACCAGTGCGGGGACGGTGAGCTATGGCTACACCTTC. It is translated as CATSAGTVSYGYTF.

This chain uses TRBV6-5 with TRBJ2-7; TRBD2 matches 7 bases. The junction had 7 bases not matched to a gene; V was cut back by 5 bases and J by 0 bases. The CDR3 has 15 amino acids. The germline gives CDR1 MNHEY, CDR2 SVGAGI. Here the CDR3 reads CASSRSGILSYEQYF. The CDR3 nucleotides are TGTGCCAGCAGTAGAAGCGGGATACTCTCCTACGAGCAGTACTTC.

The rearrangement joins TRBV5-6 to TRBJ2-2; D may correspond to TRBD1 or TRBD2 (6 bases each). Germline CDR1 is SGHDT and CDR2 is YYEEEE. V lost 1 base and J lost 4, with 14 bases in between. The CDR3 consists of 16 residues. The CDR3 DNA follows: TGTGCCAGCAGCTTGCCTGTCGGAGGGGGCACCGGGGAGCTGTTTTTT. This translates into CASSLPVGGGTGELFF.

The chain is built from TRBV11-3 and TRBJ1-2; maybe TRBD1 (6 bases). CDR1 SGHNT and CDR2 YENEEA come from the germline V gene. With 1 base removed from V and 4 bases from J, the gap between germline ends came to 10 bases. This CDR3 is built from 14 residues. CDR3 DNA sequence: TGTGCCAGCAGCTTAGGAGGGGGGACCTATGGCTACACCTTC. It yields the protein CASSLGGGTYGYTF.

CDR3 coding DNA: TGTGCCACCGCCAGGGGCGAAAACACCATATATTTT. It specifies CATARGENTIYF. The chain couples TRBV10-3 to TRBJ1-3, with TRBD1 as a possible D gene (6 bases). Germline CDR1 reads ENHRY; CDR2 reads SYGVKD. This CDR3 is 12 amino acids long. V was pared by 10 bases and J by 6 bases, with 13 bases between.

This sequence joins TRBV19 and TRBJ2-1, with 16 bases fitting TRBD2. After removal of 5 bases from V and 2 bases from J, the junction contained 24 bases not matched to a gene. The CDR3 runs 24 residues. CDR1 is LNHDA, CDR2 SQIVND, per germline (reference sequence). This CDR3 reads CASSQITGQGSTGTSGRAYNEQFF. The DNA of the CDR3 is TGTGCCAGTAGTCAAATCACGGGACAGGGATCTACCGGGACTAGCGGGAGGGCCTACAATGAGCAGTTCTTC.

This clone was picked up one time. The chain couples TRBV11-3 to TRBJ2-3; D gene ambiguous. V was trimmed by 4 bases and J by 10 bases, leaving 15 bases between them. Per the germline V gene, CDR1 is SGHNT and CDR2 is YENEEA. The CDR3 loop spans 13 amino acids. The CDR3 is CASSSTLNGAQYF. For the CDR3, the DNA is TGTGCCAGCAGCTCCACGCTGAATGGTGCGCAGTATTTT.

V usage is TRBV2 and J usage is TRBJ2-7; D is unresolved. CDR1 and CDR2 (germline): SNHLY, FYNNEI. The length of the CDR3 is 14 residues. V was shortened by 5 bases and J by 4 bases, with 15 bases between the two germline ends. CDR3 DNA: TGTGCCAGCAGTCCAGGACGCGCCCCGTACGAGCAGTACTTC. Its translation is CASSPGRAPYEQYF.